This TCR beta chain originates from a study of T cells expressing NK-cell markers. Overall study: The study drew TCR beta repertoires from sorted CD3+CD56+NKG2C+, CD3+CD56+NKG2C- and CD3+CD56-NKG2C+ T cells. The authors sequenced eight donors, of whom seven were HCMV-seropositive and one was seronegative.

Whole-study results and caveats: Several donors showed these clonotypes also leading the CD3+CD56-NKG2C+ fraction.

The CDR3 runs 14 residues. Germline values: CDR1 MDHEN, CDR2 SYDVKM. 5'RACE template switching built TCR beta cDNA with unique molecular identifiers. TCRdb processed the 5' RACE reads again and assigns one entry to each CDR3 protein, with no DNA. Recorded for this sample: approximately 150,000 distinct CDR3 sequences. Comments on this clonotype: Its antigen is not known.

The rearrangement links TRBV28 to TRBJ2-7. The source material was blood T cells: a sorted CD56 or NKG2C T cell subset, CD4+ or CD8+ T cells, or bulk PBMC T cells (not recorded which). The sequence was obtained from a woman aged 18 to 75 in good health. The CDR3 reads CASSSTRSSYEQYF.